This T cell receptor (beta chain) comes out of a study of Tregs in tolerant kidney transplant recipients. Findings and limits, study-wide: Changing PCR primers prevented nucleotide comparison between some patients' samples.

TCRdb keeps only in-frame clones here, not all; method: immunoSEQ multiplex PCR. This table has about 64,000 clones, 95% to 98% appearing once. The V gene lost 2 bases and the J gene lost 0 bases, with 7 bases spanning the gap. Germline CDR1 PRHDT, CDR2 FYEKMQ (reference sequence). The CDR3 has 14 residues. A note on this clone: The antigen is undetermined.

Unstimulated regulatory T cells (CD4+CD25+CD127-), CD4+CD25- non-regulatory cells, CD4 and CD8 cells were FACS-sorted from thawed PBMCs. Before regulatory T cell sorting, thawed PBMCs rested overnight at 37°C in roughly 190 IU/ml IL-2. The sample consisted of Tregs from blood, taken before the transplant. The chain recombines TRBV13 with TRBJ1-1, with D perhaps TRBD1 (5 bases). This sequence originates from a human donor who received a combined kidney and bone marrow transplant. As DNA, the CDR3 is TGTGCCAGCAGCTTATTAGGGGTGAACACTGAAGCTTTCTTT. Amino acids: CASSLLGVNTEAFF.